The clone carrying this T cell receptor (beta chain) was recorded at least ten times. Looked up from germline, CDR1 is MGHRA and CDR2 is YSYEKL. The CDR3 extends over 19 amino acids. With 4 bases clipped from V and 0 bases from J, the junction kept 9 bases outside the gene matches. A second PCR, run for about 6 to 11 cycles, used a sample-barcoded 5' primer plus a J-beta primer mix. From the 5' RACE reads, TCRdb called clonotypes with MiXCR, one entry per CDR3 protein. The data contain 550,000 to 800,000 distinct CDR3 sequences, about 32% of them singletons. This specimen comes from a study of blood T cells in healthy people across ages. Healthy individuals of Caucasian origin from Russia, aged about 6 to 95, served as donors. The extraction recovered at least 6 micrograms of total RNA per sample.

The source of this sequence is an elderly woman in good health. Sequenced material: blood. The chain links TRBV4-1 to TRBJ2-5; 15 nucleotides line up with TRBD2. This chain's CDR3 is CASSLGGTSGGYYQETQYF. The CDR3 bases are TGCGCCAGCAGCCTTGGCGGGACTAGCGGGGGGTATTACCAAGAGACCCAGTACTTC.